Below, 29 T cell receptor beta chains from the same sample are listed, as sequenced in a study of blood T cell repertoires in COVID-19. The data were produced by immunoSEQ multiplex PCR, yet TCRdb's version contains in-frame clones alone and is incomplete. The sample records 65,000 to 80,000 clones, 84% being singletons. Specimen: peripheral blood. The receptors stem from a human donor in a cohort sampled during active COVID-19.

CDR3 sequence: CASSDSLLGEGRDEQFF. CDR3 nucleotide sequence: TGTGCCAGCAGTGACTCACTCTTGGGGGAGGGCCGCGATGAGCAGTTCTTC. The chain recombines TRBV6-4 with TRBJ2-1, with 7 bases aligning to TRBD2. This CDR3 has 17 amino acids. Germline V gene sequence: CDR1 MRHNA, CDR2 SNTAGT. V gave up 0 bases and J gave up 8 bases; unmatched junction bases: 13.

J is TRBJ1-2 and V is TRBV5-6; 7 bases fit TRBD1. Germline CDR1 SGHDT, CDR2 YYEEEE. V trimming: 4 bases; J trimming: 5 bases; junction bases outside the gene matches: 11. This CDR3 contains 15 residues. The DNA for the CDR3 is TGTGCCAGCAGCACTATTAGGGGGCCCGGATATGGCTACACCTTC. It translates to CASSTIRGPGYGYTF.

The CDR3 protein is CASSESIQGHEQYF. The DNA for the CDR3 is TGCGCCAGCAGTGAGTCGATTCAGGGCCACGAGCAGTACTTC. The chain combines TRBV10-1 with TRBJ2-7; tentatively, D is TRBD1 (5 bases). The CDR3 sequence is 14 residues long. Germline-derived CDR1 and CDR2 are WNHNN and SYGVQD (reference sequence). Trimming removed 0 bases from V and 5 bases from J, with 11 bases in between.

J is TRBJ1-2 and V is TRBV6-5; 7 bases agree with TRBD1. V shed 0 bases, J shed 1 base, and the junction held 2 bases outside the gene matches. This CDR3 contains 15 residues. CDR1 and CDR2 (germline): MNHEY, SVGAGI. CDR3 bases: TGTGCCAGCAGTTACTCGCAGGGGGGTAACTATGGCTACACCTTC. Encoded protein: CASSYSQGGNYGYTF.

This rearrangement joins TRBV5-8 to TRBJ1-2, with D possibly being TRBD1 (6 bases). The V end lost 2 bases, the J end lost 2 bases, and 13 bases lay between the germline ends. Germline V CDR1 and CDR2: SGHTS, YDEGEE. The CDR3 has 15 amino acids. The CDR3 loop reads CASSFDRPSNYGYTF. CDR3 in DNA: TGTGCCAGCAGCTTCGACAGGCCTTCGAACTATGGCTACACCTTC. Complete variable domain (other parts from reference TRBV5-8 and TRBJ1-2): EAGVTQSPTHLIKTRGQQATLRCSPISGHTSVYWYQQALGLGLQFLLWYDEGEERNRGNFPPRFSGRQFPNYSSELNVNALELEDSALYLCASSFDRPSNYGYTFGSGTRLTVV.

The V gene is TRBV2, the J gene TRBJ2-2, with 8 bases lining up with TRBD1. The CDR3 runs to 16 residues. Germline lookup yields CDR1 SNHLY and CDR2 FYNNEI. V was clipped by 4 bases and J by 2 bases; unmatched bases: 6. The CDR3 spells CASSVGTGANTGELFF. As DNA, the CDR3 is TGTGCCAGCAGTGTAGGGACAGGAGCAAACACCGGGGAGCTGTTTTTT.

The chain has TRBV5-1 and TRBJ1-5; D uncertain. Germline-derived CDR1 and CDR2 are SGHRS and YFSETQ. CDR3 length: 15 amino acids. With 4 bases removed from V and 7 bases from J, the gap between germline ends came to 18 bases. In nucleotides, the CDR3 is TGCGCCAGCAGCCCGACTTTCGGTTCCCGGCAGCCCCAGCATTTT. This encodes CASSPTFGSRQPQHF.

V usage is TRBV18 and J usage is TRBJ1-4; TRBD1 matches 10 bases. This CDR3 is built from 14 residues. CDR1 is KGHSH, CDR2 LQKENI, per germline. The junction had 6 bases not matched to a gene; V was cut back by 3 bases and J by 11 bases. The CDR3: CASSPGTGEHKLFF. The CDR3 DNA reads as TGTGCCAGCTCACCCGGGACAGGGGAACATAAACTGTTTTTT.

CDR3 amino acids: CASSQVGGLNSPLHF. In DNA, the CDR3 is TGTGCCAGCAGCCAAGTCGGGGGTCTTAATTCACCCCTCCACTTT. The V call is TRBV3-1 (or the pseudogene TRBV3-2), the J call TRBJ1-6, with D tentatively TRBD1 (5 bases). The CDR3 has 15 residues. The germline CDR1 and CDR2 sequences are LGHDT and YNNKEL (reference sequence). V was clipped by 1 base and J by 6 bases, with 10 bases between them.

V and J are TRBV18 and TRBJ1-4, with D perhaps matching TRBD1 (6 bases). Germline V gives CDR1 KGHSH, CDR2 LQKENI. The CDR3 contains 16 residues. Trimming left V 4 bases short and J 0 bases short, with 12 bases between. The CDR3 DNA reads TGTGCCAGCTCACGAGGACAGTCTGCAACTAATGAAAAACTGTTTTTT. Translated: CASSRGQSATNEKLFF.

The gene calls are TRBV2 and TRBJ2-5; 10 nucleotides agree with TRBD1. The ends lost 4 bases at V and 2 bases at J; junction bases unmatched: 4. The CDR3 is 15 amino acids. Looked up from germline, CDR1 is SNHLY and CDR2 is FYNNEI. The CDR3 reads CASSAGTGVQETQYF. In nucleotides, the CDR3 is TGTGCCAGCAGTGCCGGGACAGGGGTGCAAGAGACCCAGTACTTC.

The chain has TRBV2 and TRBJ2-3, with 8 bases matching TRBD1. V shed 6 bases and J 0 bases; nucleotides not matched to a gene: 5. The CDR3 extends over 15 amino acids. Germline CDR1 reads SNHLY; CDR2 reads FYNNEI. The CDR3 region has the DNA TGTGCCAGCAGGGGGACAGGATCTAGCACAGATACGCAGTATTTT. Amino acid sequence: CASRGTGSSTDTQYF.

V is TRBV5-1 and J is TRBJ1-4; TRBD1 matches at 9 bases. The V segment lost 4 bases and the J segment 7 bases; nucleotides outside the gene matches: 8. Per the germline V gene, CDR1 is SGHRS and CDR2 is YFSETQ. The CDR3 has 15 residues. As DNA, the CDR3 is TGCGCCAGCAGCGACCCGACAGGGGGTAGTGAAAAACTGTTTTTT. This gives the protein CASSDPTGGSEKLFF.

CDR3 sequence: CASSTRRLDFPGEQYF. The CDR3 nucleotides are TGTGCCAGCAGCACACGGCGATTAGACTTCCCCGGCGAGCAGTACTTC. The chain employs TRBV28 and TRBJ2-7; D is unresolved. This CDR3 region has 16 residues. Germline lookup yields CDR1 MDHEN and CDR2 SYDVKM. V lost 6 bases and J lost 6, with 24 bases in between.

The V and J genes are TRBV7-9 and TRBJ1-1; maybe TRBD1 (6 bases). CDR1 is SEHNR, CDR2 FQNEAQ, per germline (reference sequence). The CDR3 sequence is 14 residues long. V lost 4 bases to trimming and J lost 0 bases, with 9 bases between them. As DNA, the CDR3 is TGTGCCAGCAGCTCGACAGGCTTGAACACTGAAGCTTTCTTT. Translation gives CASSSTGLNTEAFF.

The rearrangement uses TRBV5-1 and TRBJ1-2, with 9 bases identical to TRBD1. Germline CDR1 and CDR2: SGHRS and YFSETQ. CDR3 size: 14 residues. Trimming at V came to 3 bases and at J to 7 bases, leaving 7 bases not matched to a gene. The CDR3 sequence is CASSSSGQGFGYTF. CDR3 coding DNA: TGCGCCAGCAGCTCCTCCGGACAGGGGTTTGGCTACACCTTC.

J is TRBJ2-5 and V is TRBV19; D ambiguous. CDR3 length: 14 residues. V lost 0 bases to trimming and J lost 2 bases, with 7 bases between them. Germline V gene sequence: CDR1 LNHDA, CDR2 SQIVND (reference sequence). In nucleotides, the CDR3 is TGTGCCAGTAGTATAGATGGTACTCAAGAGACCCAGTACTTC. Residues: CASSIDGTQETQYF.

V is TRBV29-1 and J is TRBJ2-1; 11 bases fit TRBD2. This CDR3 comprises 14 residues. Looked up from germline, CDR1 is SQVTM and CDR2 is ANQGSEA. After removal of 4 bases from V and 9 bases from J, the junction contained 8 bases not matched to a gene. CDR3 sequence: CSVGTSGLRGEQFF. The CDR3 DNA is TGCAGCGTTGGGACTAGCGGGTTAAGGGGTGAGCAGTTCTTC.

The CDR3, as DNA: TGTGCCAGCAGTGAGCCTGGACTGGGCCAAGAGACCCAGTACTTC. This translates into CASSEPGLGQETQYF. The chain recombines TRBV6-1 with TRBJ2-5, with a tentative D call TRBD2 (5 bases). The CDR3 loop spans 15 amino acids. V lost 3 bases to trimming and J lost 1 base, with 12 bases between them. Germline V CDR1 and CDR2: MNHNS, SASEGT.

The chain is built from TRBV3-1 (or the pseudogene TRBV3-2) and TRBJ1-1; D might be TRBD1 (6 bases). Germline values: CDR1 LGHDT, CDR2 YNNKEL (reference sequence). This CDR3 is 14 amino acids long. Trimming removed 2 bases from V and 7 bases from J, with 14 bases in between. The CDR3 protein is CASSQPTGKVEAFF. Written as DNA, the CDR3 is TGTGCCAGCAGCCAACCTACAGGGAAGGTTGAAGCTTTCTTT.

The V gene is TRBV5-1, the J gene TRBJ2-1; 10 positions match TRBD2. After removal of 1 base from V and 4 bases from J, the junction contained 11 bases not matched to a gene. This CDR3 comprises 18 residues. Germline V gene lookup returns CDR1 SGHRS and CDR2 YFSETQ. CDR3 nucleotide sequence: TGCGCCAGCAGCTTGTCGCTAGCGGGAGATCCGGGGTACAATGAGCAGTTCTTC. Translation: CASSLSLAGDPGYNEQFF. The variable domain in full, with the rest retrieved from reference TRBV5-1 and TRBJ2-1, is KAGVTQTPRYLIKTRGQQVTLSCSPISGHRSVSWYQQTPGQGLQFLFEYFSETQRNKGNFPGRFSGRQFSNSRSEMNVSTLELGDSALYLCASSLSLAGDPGYNEQFFGPGTRLTVL.

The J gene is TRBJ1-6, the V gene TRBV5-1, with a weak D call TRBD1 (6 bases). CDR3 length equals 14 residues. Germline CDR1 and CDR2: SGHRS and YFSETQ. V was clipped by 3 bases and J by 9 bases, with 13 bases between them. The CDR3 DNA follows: TGCGCCAGCAGCTCGAACAGGGACATTTCACCCCTCCACTTT. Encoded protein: CASSSNRDISPLHF.

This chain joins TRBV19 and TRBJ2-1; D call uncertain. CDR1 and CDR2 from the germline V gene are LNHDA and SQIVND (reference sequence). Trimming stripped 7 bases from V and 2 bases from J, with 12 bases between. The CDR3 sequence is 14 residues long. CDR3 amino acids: CASMTSGPYNEQFF. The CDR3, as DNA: TGTGCCAGTATGACAAGTGGCCCCTACAATGAGCAGTTCTTC.

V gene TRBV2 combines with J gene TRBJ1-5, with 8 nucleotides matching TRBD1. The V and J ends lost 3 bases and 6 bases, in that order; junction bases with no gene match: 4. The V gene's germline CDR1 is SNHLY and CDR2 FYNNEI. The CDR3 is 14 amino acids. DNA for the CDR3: TGTGCCAGCAGTGATGAACAGGGGGGTCAGCCCCAGCATTTT. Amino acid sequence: CASSDEQGGQPQHF.

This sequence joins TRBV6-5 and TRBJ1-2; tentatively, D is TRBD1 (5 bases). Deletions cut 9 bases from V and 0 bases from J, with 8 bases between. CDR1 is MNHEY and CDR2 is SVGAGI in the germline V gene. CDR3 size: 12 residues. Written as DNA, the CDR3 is TGTGCCAGTTCCAGGGCTAACTATGGCTACACCTTC. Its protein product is CASSRANYGYTF.

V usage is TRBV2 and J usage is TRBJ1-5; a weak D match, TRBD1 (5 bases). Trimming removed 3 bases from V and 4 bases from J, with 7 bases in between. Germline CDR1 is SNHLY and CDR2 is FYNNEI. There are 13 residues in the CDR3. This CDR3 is CASSETVNQPQHF. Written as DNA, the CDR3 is TGTGCCAGCAGTGAGACAGTGAATCAGCCCCAGCATTTT.

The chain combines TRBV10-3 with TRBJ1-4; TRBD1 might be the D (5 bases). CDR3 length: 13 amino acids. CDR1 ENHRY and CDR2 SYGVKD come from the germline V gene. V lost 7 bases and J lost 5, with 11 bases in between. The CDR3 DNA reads TGTGCCATCACTGACAGTACAAATGAAAAACTGTTTTTT. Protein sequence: CAITDSTNEKLFF.

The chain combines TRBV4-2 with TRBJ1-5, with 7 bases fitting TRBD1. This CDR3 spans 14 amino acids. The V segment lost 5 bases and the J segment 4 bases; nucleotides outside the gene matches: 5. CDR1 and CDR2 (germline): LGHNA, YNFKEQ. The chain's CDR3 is CASSEGQTNQPQHF. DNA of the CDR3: TGTGCCAGCAGCGAGGGACAGACTAATCAGCCCCAGCATTTT.

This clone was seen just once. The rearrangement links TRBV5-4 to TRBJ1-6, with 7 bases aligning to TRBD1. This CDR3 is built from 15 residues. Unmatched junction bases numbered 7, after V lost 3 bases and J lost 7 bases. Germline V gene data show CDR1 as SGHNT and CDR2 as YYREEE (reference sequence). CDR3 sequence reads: CASSSLEGQNSPLHF. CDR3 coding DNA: TGTGCCAGCAGCTCTCTGGAGGGACAGAATTCACCCCTCCACTTT.